These 26 T cell receptor beta chains share one sample of origin, sequenced in a study of T-cell memory formation after mild COVID-19. TCRdb re-called the 5' RACE reads with MiXCR, one entry per CDR3 protein. The data show about 430,000 distinct CDR3 sequences, with approximately 19% seen just once and roughly a fifth held by the top ten. Sequenced input: PBMCs or a T cell subset sorted from them (not recorded which). Receptors originate from a man between 18 and 35 years old who had mild COVID-19 (a few samples of this study predate the infection). Cell type and time point are not known.

This sequence joins TRBV11-3 and TRBJ2-1; 7 nucleotides match TRBD2. Unmatched junction bases numbered 12, after V lost 5 bases and J lost 5 bases. The CDR3 extends over 16 amino acids. Germline V gene sequence: CDR1 SGHNT, CDR2 YENEEA. The chain's CDR3 is CASSQGGGGKNNEQFF. The CDR3 nucleotides read TGTGCCAGCAGCCAGGGTGGCGGGGGAAAGAACAATGAGCAGTTCTTC.

The chain joins TRBV7-8 to TRBJ1-5; TRBD1 aligns across 7 bases. Germline CDR1 and CDR2: SGHVS and FQNEAQ. The CDR3 consists of 15 residues. J gave up 6 bases and V 5 bases, and 10 bases lay outside the gene matches. The CDR3 region has the DNA TGTGCCAGCAGCCGGGACAGAGGTATGGGTCAGCCCCAGCATTTT. This codes for CASSRDRGMGQPQHF. The full variable domain, in which reference TRBV7-8 and TRBJ1-5 provide the parts outside the CDR3, is GAGVSQSPRYKVAKRGQDVALRCDPISGHVSLFWYQQALGQGPEFLTYFQNEAQLDKSGLPSDRFFAERPEGSVSTLKIQRTQQEDSAVYLCASSRDRGMGQPQHFGDGTRLSIL.

The J gene is TRBJ1-3, the V gene TRBV11-2; no clear D gene. This CDR3 spans 14 amino acids. The V and J ends lost 5 bases and 2 bases respectively, with 10 bases between them. Germline CDR1 is SGHAT and CDR2 is FQNNGV. The CDR3 region is CASSLNSAGNTIYF. CDR3 DNA sequence: TGTGCCAGCAGCCTCAACAGTGCTGGAAACACCATATATTTT. Using reference TRBV11-2 and TRBJ1-3 for the parts outside the CDR3, the full variable domain is EAGVAQSPRYKIIEKRQSVAFWCNPISGHATLYWYQQILGQGPKLLIQFQNNGVVDDSQLPKDRFSAERLKGVDSTLKIQPAKLEDSAVYLCASSLNSAGNTIYFGEGSWLTVV.

This clonotype has more than one count but fewer than ten. J is TRBJ2-5 and V is TRBV7-2; 9 positions match TRBD2. Losses at the gene ends were 0 bases for V and 6 bases for J; bases not matched to a gene: 2. This CDR3 region has 14 residues. Germline CDR1 and CDR2: SGHTA and FQGNSA. The CDR3 DNA reads TGTGCCAGCAGCTTAGCAGCGGGGGGACAGACCCAGTACTTC. Translated, it gives CASSLAAGGQTQYF.

The gene calls are TRBV6-5 and TRBJ1-5, with D unresolved. V was pared by 6 bases and J by 0 bases, with 12 bases between. The CDR3 is 15 amino acids. Germline values: CDR1 MNHEY, CDR2 SVGAGI. The CDR3 loop is CASRLRPYSNQPQHF. CDR3 sequence (DNA): TGTGCCAGCAGACTAAGGCCTTATAGCAATCAGCCCCAGCATTTT.

The rearrangement uses TRBV5-1 and TRBJ1-1; D is perhaps TRBD1 (5 bases). The CDR3 covers 13 residues. Per the germline V gene, CDR1 is SGHRS and CDR2 is YFSETQ. Trimming pared 5 bases from V and 5 bases from J, leaving 13 bases between. The CDR3 nucleotides are TGCGCCAGCAGAAGGGGTATGGGGACTGAAGCTTTCTTT. It specifies CASRRGMGTEAFF.

The chain joins TRBV20-1 to TRBJ1-2, with 7 bases fitting TRBD1. CDR1 is DFQATT, CDR2 SNEGSKA, per germline (reference sequence). This CDR3 has 12 residues. The V and J ends lost 6 bases and 8 bases, in that order; junction bases with no gene match: 9. The CDR3 is CSAQGGAGGYTF. In DNA form, the CDR3 reads TGCAGTGCGCAAGGGGGCGCGGGGGGCTACACCTTC.

V gene TRBV12-3 or TRBV12-4 combines with J gene TRBJ2-7; no definite D call. The CDR3 length is 13 residues. V was cut by 5 bases and J by 4 bases, with 12 bases left in between. The CDR3 DNA is TGTGCCAGCAGTGGGAAGCCTCTTTACGAGCAGTACTTC. It specifies CASSGKPLYEQYF.

This clonotype has just a few counts. V and J are TRBV20-1 and TRBJ1-1, with D unresolved. V lost 3 bases, J lost 0 bases, and 11 bases lay in between. This CDR3 has 14 amino acids. Germline V lookup: CDR1 DFQATT, CDR2 SNEGSKA (reference sequence). CDR3 loop: CSARPGSMNTEAFF. CDR3 nucleotides: TGCAGTGCTAGGCCGGGCAGCATGAACACTGAAGCTTTCTTT.

This chain joins TRBV5-6 and TRBJ1-2; D is undetermined. Germline V gene data show CDR1 as SGHDT and CDR2 as YYEEEE. V was clipped by 0 bases and J by 2 bases, with 8 bases between them. There are 14 residues in the CDR3. Here the CDR3 DNA reads TGTGCCAGCAGCTTGGAGGCGGTCAACTATGGCTACACCTTC. Protein: CASSLEAVNYGYTF.

This clonotype came up many times. The rearrangement joins TRBV5-4 to TRBJ2-3, with 7 nucleotides matching TRBD1. Germline lookup yields CDR1 SGHNT and CDR2 YYREEE (reference sequence). V shed 0 bases and J 2 bases; nucleotides not matched to a gene: 3. The length of the CDR3 is 15 residues. The CDR3 spells CASSLDRGLTDTQYF. The CDR3 DNA follows: TGTGCCAGCAGCTTGGACAGGGGCCTCACAGATACGCAGTATTTT.

The V and J genes are TRBV10-2 and TRBJ2-1; D gene unclear. The CDR3 runs to 10 residues. V lost 4 bases and J 10 bases, leaving 5 bases between the germline ends. The germline V gene has CDR1 WSHSY and CDR2 SAAADI. CDR3 nucleotide sequence: TGCGCCAGCAGTGCGAGGGAGCAGTTCTTC. Amino acid sequence: CASSAREQFF.

This clonotype was counted only a few times. The chain links TRBV6-5 to TRBJ1-3; D is undetermined. V lost 6 bases and J lost 4, with 13 bases in between. The CDR3 runs to 14 residues. Germline V gives CDR1 MNHEY, CDR2 SVGAGI. DNA of the CDR3: TGTGCCAGCAGCCCAACTTGGGTGGGAAACACCATATATTTT. Protein sequence: CASSPTWVGNTIYF.

A few counts support this clonotype. The chain couples TRBV29-1 to TRBJ2-5; a weak D match, TRBD2 (5 bases). Germline V gives CDR1 SQVTM, CDR2 ANQGSEA. This CDR3 has 12 amino acids. V was shortened by 7 bases and J by 2 bases, with 11 bases between the two germline ends. In nucleotides, the CDR3 is TGCAGCGCTACTAGTGATCAAGAGACCCAGTACTTC. It specifies CSATSDQETQYF. The whole variable domain, remainder taken from reference TRBV29-1 and TRBJ2-5, is SAVISQKPSRDICQRGTSLTIQCQVDSQVTMMFWYRQQPGQSLTLIATANQGSEATYESGFVIDKFPISRPNLTFSTLTVSNMSPEDSSIYLCSATSDQETQYFGPGTRLLVL.

This clonotype was seen only a few times. The V gene is TRBV7-3, the J gene TRBJ2-7, with D possibly matching TRBD1 (6 bases). CDR1 and CDR2 from the germline V gene are SGHTA and FQGTGA. This CDR3 is 13 amino acids long. Trimming removed 1 base from V and 6 bases from J, with 10 bases in between. In DNA, the CDR3 is TGTGCCAGCAGCTTAAGGGAAGGGGGCGAGCAGTACTTC. It specifies CASSLREGGEQYF.

The rearrangement uses TRBV7-9 and TRBJ1-6, with TRBD1 matching over 7 bases. Trimming took 3 bases from V and 7 from J; bases not matched to a gene: 6. Germline V gives CDR1 SEHNR, CDR2 FQNEAQ (reference sequence). The length of the CDR3 is 15 residues. In DNA, the CDR3 is TGTGCCAGCAGCTTGGGTGGGACAGCCAATTCACCCCTCCACTTT. Its protein product is CASSLGGTANSPLHF.

This clonotype has just a few counts. CDR3 nucleotides: TGTGCCAGCAGCTTAGTTGTGATGGATACGCAGTATTTT. This gives the protein CASSLVVMDTQYF. The rearrangement joins TRBV7-9 to TRBJ2-3; no clear D. The V end was cut by 1 base, the J end by 6 bases, with 8 bases between. The CDR3 is 13 amino acids. Germline V CDR1 and CDR2: SEHNR, FQNEAQ (reference sequence).

The rearrangement uses TRBV25-1 and TRBJ1-5, with a possible D match to TRBD1 (5 bases). V lost 6 bases to trimming and J lost 6 bases, with 15 bases between them. The CDR3 has 14 amino acids. Germline lookup yields CDR1 MGHDK and CDR2 SYGVNS. CDR3 in amino acids: CASSPPGGTQPQHF. As DNA, the CDR3 is TGTGCCAGCAGCCCCCCGGGGGGGACTCAGCCCCAGCATTTT.

In this sample, this clonotype turned up once. An end of the junction does not agree with germline; a read error may underlie this. The rearrangement links TRBV7-3 to TRBJ2-4; possibly TRBD1 for D (7 bases). There are 16 residues in the CDR3. CDR1 and CDR2 from the germline V gene are SGHTA and FQGTGA. The DNA for the CDR3 is TGTGCCAGCAGCTTAAGAGGGGGCAGTTTCGGGAGCATTCTGTACTTC. The encoded protein is CASSLRGGSFGSILYF.

CDR3 region: CASSLTGGIDEQFF. The CDR3 DNA reads as TGCGCCAGCAGCTTGACGGGGGGCATTGATGAGCAGTTCTTC. The chain combines TRBV5-1 with TRBJ2-1, with D tentatively TRBD2 (7 bases). CDR3 length equals 14 residues. Germline CDR1 reads SGHRS; CDR2 reads YFSETQ. V lost 1 base and J 8 bases, leaving 13 bases between the germline ends.

The rearrangement links TRBV6-5 to TRBJ1-1, with TRBD1 as a possible D gene (6 bases). The CDR3 contains 16 residues. The V and J ends lost 2 bases and 0 bases respectively, with 13 bases between them. CDR1 is MNHEY, CDR2 SVGAGI, per germline. The DNA of the CDR3 is TGTGCCAGCAGTTACGGCGCGGAGGGGGTGAACACTGAAGCTTTCTTT. Translating it yields CASSYGAEGVNTEAFF.

The rearrangement uses TRBV6-6 and TRBJ2-3; D is perhaps TRBD2 (5 bases). There are 13 residues in the CDR3. Germline V gene data show CDR1 as MNHNY and CDR2 as SVGAGI (reference sequence). Deletions cut 4 bases from V and 6 bases from J, with 11 bases between. The CDR3 protein is CASSFPDWDTQYF. The CDR3 DNA reads TGTGCCAGCAGTTTCCCGGACTGGGATACGCAGTATTTT.

This clonotype was seen ten or more times. The CDR3 DNA follows: TGTGCCACCAGTGACCCTATTTTATGGGGGAGCTACGAGCAGTACGTC. Translation gives CATSDPILWGSYEQYV. The chain joins TRBV24-1 to TRBJ2-7; tentatively, D is TRBD1 or TRBD2 (5 bases each). Germline V gene lookup returns CDR1 KGHDR and CDR2 SFDVKD. This CDR3 region has 16 residues. V lost 4 bases, J lost 3 bases, and 18 bases lay in between.

This clonotype came up a few times. This rearrangement joins TRBV7-9 to TRBJ1-4; D is unresolved. Germline values: CDR1 SEHNR, CDR2 FQNEAQ (reference sequence). The CDR3 sequence is 13 residues long. V was shortened by 6 bases and J by 8 bases, with 13 bases between the two germline ends. The CDR3 DNA reads as TGTGCCAGCAGAAGCTCTTTAGGGGAAAAACTGTTTTTT. Translating gives CASRSSLGEKLFF.

The chain employs TRBV18 and TRBJ2-2, with D perhaps given as TRBD1 or TRBD2 (6 bases each). Germline V gene lookup returns CDR1 KGHSH and CDR2 LQKENI. Trimming took 0 bases from V and 0 from J, leaving 14 bases between them. The CDR3 is made up of 18 amino acids. The CDR3 nucleotides are TGTGCCAGCTCACCACCGAACCGGGGGCCCGCGAACACCGGGGAGCTGTTTTTT. It encodes CASSPPNRGPANTGELFF.

This clonotype was recorded once. The chain uses TRBV4-1 and TRBJ2-1; unclear D gene. Trimming removed 4 bases at V and 8 bases at J, with 21 bases between. Germline CDR1 MGHRA, CDR2 YSYEKL. CDR3 length: 16 amino acids. In DNA form, the CDR3 reads TGCGCCAGCAGCCTCGCGCTGGGCTCTCGGTGGGATGAGCAGTTCTTC. It specifies CASSLALGSRWDEQFF.